This T cell receptor delta chain is drawn from a study of gamma-delta T cells after stem cell transplantation. This clone was counted only a few times. A read error likely explains why the TCRdb protein, taken from a much larger clone, differs from this DNA's translation at residue 4; the protein shown is translated from the DNA. TCRdb re-called the RT-PCR reads through CATT. Of under 2,500 delta-chain clones listed, approximately 4.2% are singletons. CDR3 length: 18 amino acids. CDR1 is GEAIGNYY, CDR2 EKD, per germline. V dropped 5 bases and J dropped 0 bases, with 24 bases sitting between them. The chain recombines TRDV2 with TRDJ1; D uncertain. Input material: gamma-delta T cells. The clonotype originates from a human donor. It is not recorded whose cells these are; they may come from a transplant donor. The DNA for the CDR3 is TGTGCCTGTGCCAGTCTTAGTCTCGGAGAACCGTACACCGATAAACTCATCTTT. Its protein product is CACASLSLGEPYTDKLIF.